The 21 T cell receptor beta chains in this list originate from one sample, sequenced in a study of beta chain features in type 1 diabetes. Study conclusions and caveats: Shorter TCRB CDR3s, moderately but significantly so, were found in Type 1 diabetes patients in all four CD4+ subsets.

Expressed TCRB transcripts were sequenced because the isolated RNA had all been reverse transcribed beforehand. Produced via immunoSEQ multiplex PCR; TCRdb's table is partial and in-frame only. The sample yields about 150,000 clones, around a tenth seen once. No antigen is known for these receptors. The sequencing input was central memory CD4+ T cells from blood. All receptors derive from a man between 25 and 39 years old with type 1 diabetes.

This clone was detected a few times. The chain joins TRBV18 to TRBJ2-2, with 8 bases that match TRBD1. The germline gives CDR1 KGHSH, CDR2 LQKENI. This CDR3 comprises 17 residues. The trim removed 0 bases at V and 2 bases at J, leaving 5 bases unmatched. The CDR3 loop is CASSPPPGQGNTGELFF. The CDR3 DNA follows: TGTGCCAGCTCACCACCGCCCGGACAGGGTAACACCGGGGAGCTGTTTTTT.

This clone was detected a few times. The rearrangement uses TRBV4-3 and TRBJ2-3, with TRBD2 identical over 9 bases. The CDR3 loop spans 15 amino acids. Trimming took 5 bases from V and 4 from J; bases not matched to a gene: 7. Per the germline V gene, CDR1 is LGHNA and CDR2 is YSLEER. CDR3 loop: CASSKREDVPDTQYF. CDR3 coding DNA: TGCGCCAGCAGCAAGCGGGAGGACGTCCCAGATACGCAGTATTTT.

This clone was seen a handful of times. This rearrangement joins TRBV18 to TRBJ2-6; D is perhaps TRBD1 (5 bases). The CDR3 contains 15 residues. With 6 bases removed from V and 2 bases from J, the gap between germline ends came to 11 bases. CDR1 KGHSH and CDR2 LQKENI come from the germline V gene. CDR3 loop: CASSEIGAGANVLTF. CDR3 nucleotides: TGTGCCAGCTCTGAAATAGGGGCTGGGGCCAACGTCCTGACTTTC.

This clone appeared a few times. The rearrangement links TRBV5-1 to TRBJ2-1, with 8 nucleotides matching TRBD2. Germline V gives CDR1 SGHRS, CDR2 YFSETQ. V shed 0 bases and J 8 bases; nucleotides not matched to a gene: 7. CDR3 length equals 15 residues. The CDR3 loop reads CASSLVGSGVDEQFF. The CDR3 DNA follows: TGCGCCAGCAGCTTGGTTGGTAGCGGGGTCGATGAGCAGTTCTTC.

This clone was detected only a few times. CDR3 region: CASSPGQSYGYTF. DNA of the CDR3: TGCGCCAGCAGCCCAGGACAGAGCTATGGCTACACCTTC. This chain links TRBV5-1 with TRBJ1-2; TRBD1 might be the D (6 bases). The length of the CDR3 is 13 residues. Trimming took off 4 bases at V and 4 bases at J, with 11 bases between the two ends. Germline CDR1 reads SGHRS; CDR2 reads YFSETQ.

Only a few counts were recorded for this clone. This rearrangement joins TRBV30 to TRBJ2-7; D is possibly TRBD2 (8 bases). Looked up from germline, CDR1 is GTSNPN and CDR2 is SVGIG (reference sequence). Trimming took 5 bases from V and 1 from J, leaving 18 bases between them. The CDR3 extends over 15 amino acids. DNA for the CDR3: TGTGCCTGGGCGGGGGGAAGACAGGGTTCCTACGAGCAGTACTTC. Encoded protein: CAWAGGRQGSYEQYF.

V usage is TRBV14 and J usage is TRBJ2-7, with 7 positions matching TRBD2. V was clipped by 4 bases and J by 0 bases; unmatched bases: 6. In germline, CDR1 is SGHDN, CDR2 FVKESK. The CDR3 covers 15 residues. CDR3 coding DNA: TGTGCCAGCAGCCTACAAGCGGGGAGCTCCTACGAGCAGTACTTC. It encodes CASSLQAGSSYEQYF.

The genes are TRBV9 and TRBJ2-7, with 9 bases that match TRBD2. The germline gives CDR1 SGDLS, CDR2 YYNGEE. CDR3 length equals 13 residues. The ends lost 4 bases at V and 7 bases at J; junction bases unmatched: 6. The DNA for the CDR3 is TGTGCCAGCAGCTCGGGGCGGGGGGGAGAGCAGTACTTC. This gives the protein CASSSGRGGEQYF.

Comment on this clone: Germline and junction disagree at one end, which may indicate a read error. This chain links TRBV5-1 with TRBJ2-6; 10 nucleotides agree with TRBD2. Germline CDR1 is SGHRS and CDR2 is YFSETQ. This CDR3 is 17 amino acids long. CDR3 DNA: TGCGCCAGCCGCTTCCAAAGCGGGAGGGCTGGGGCCAACGTCCTGACTTTC. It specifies CASRFQSGRAGANVLTF.

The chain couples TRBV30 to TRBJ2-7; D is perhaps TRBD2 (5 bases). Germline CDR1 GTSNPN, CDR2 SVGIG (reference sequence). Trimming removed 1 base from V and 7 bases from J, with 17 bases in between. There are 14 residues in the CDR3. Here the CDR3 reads CAWSARAFSTEQYF. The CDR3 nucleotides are TGTGCCTGGAGTGCGCGGGCATTTTCTACGGAGCAGTACTTC.

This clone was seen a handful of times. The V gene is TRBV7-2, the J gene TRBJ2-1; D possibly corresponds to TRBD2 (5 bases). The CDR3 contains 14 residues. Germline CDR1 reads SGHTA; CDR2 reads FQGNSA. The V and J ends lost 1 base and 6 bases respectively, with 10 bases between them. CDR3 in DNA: TGTGCCAGCAGCTTAGGGACTCGGGGCAATGAGCAGTTCTTC. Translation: CASSLGTRGNEQFF.

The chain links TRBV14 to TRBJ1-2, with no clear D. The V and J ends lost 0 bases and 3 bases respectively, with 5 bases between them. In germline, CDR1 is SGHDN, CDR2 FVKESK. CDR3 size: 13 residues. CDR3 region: CASSQDRYYGYTF. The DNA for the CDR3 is TGTGCCAGCAGCCAAGACAGATACTATGGCTACACCTTC.

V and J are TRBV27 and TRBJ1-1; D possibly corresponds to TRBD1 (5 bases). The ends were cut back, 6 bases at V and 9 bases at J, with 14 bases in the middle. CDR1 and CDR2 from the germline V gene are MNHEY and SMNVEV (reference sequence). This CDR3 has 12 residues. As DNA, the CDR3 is TGTGCCAGCAGAACCGCCAGACAGCAAGCTTTCTTT. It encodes CASRTARQQAFF.

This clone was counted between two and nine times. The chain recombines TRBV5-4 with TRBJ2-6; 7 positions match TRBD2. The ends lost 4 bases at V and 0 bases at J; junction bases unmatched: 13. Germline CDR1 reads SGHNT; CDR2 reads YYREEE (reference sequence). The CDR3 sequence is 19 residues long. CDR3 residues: CASSPGLGRGSSGANVLTF. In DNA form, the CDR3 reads TGTGCCAGCAGCCCCGGACTAGGGAGGGGAAGCTCTGGGGCCAACGTCCTGACTTTC.

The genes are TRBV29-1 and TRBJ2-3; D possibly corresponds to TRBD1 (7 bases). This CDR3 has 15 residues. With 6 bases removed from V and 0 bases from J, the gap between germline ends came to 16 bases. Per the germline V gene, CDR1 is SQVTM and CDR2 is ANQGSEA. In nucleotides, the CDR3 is TGCAGCGTGGGGGGACAGTTCGCTAGCACAGATACGCAGTATTTT. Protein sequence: CSVGGQFASTDTQYF.

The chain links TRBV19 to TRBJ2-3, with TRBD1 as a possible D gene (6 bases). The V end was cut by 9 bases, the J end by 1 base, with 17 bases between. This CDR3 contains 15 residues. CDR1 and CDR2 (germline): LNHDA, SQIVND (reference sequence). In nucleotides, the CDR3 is TGTGCCAGCAGGGGCCGGCGGATTGGCACAGATACGCAGTATTTT. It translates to CASRGRRIGTDTQYF.

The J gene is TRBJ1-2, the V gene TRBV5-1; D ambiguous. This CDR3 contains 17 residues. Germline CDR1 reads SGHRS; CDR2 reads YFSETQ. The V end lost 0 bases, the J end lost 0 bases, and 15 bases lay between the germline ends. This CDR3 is CASSLEGGIDANYGYTF. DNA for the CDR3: TGCGCCAGCAGCTTGGAGGGAGGGATCGACGCTAACTATGGCTACACCTTC.

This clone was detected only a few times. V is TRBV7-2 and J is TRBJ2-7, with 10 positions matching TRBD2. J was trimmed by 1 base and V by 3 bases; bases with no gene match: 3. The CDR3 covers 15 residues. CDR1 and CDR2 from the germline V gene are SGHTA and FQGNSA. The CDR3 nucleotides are TGTGCCAGCAGCTTTACTAGCGGGAAATCCTACGAGCAGTACTTC. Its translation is CASSFTSGKSYEQYF.

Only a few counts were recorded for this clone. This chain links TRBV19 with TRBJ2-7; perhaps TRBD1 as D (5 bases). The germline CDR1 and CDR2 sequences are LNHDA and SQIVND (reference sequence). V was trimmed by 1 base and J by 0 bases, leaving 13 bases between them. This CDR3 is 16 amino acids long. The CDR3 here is CASSIVGHRGSYEQYF. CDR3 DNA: TGTGCCAGTAGTATAGTAGGACACCGCGGCTCCTACGAGCAGTACTTC.

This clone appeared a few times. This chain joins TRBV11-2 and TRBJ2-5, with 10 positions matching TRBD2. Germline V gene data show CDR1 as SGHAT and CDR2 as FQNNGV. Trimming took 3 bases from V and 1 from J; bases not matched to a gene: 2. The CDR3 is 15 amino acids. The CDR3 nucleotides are TGTGCCAGCAGCTTGCTAGCGGGAGTCCAAGAGACCCAGTACTTC. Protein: CASSLLAGVQETQYF.

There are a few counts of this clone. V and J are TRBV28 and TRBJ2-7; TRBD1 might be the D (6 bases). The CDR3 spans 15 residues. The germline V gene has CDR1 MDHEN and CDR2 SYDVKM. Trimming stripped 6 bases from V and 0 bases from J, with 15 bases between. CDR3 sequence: CASSPAQDSSYEQYF. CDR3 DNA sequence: TGTGCCAGCAGCCCGGCACAGGACAGCTCCTACGAGCAGTACTTC.